The rows below give T cell receptor beta chains drawn from one sample of a study of T cells in Graves' hyperthyroidism and ophthalmopathy. In TCRdb, the multiplex PCR reads were re-called with MiXCR into one record per CDR3 protein. The table shows fewer than 700,000 distinct CDR3 sequences, with around 16% occurring only once. The source material was blood. Receptors originate from a woman aged 25-40 years with Graves' hyperthyroidism. Each CDR3 is given without its conserved first and last residue. Fields, in order: V gene, CDR3 length, J gene, CDR3 protein.

>TRBV12-3/TRBV12-4|12|TRBJ2-1
ASTSGHFYNEQF
>TRBV3-1|14|TRBJ2-2
ASSRAQGANTGELF
>TRBV3-1|12|TRBJ2-3
ASSPSGLTDTQY
>TRBV12-3/TRBV12-4|12|TRBJ2-4
ASGRPGRANIQY
>TRBV9|12|TRBJ2-7
ASSVGQAGYEQY
>TRBV29-1|10|TRBJ2-1
SATPGGTEQF
>TRBV18|15|TRBJ1-3
ASSPLPGQRPGNTIY
>TRBV5-1|12|TRBJ2-7
ASSPGGARGEQY
>TRBV10-3|13|TRBJ2-7
AAMGGQDPSHEQY
>TRBV5-1|13|TRBJ2-5
ASSLVTEPQETQY
>TRBV4-1|10|TRBJ1-1
AGRGAGTEAF
>TRBV28|10|TRBJ2-1
ASSPVRYEQF
>TRBV19|12|TRBJ2-1
ASSIGQGINEQF
>TRBV28|12|TRBJ2-7
ASRQQGGAYEQY
>TRBV19|14|TRBJ2-3
ASSITSGTSTDTQY
>TRBV2|10|TRBJ2-2
ASSETGGELF
>TRBV11-2|12|TRBJ2-7
ASSLDSLADEQY
>TRBV30|14|TRBJ2-1
ARTGTSGWGGNEQF
>TRBV30|9|TRBJ1-1
VWSGGGEAF
>TRBV6-1|13|TRBJ2-1
AIFGSASVYNEQF
>TRBV5-5|15|TRBJ2-3
ASSFAPIGLADATQY
>TRBV24-1|14|TRBJ2-3
ATSDLAGGPTDTQY
>TRBV9|12|TRBJ2-2
ASSREWTAGELF
>TRBV3-1|14|TRBJ2-2
ASSQDSVRNTGELF